This is a list of T cell receptor beta chains from one sample in a study of shared clonotypes between healthy human individuals. Using immunoSEQ multiplex PCR, the repertoire was profiled, and TCRdb retains in-frame clones only, with some absent. Of roughly 650,000 clones listed, 95% to 98% were seen once; the top ten hold around 0.058%. The sample consisted of naive CD4+ T cells sorted from blood. The receptors stem from a young woman in good health. CDR3s include the opening cysteine and the closing phenylalanine or tryptophan. Fields, in order: CDR3 length, D gene, clone size, J gene, V gene, CDR3 protein, CDR3 DNA. A D gene is named only where the DNA matches it firmly. Rows give clone size only sometimes, using once, few, many, or a class for an expanded clone.

13 | TRBD1 | . | TRBJ2-1 | TRBV19 | CASSMGQGDEQFF | TGTGCCAGTAGTATGGGCCAGGGGGATGAGCAGTTCTTC
16 | . | . | TRBJ2-7 | TRBV27 | CASSRITGPPWVEQYF | TGTGCCAGCAGCCGAATAACGGGACCCCCGTGGGTCGAGCAGTACTTC
14 | TRBD2 | . | TRBJ2-7 | TRBV5-1 | CASSSGAGNYEQYF | TGCGCCAGCAGCTCAGGAGCGGGAAACTACGAGCAGTACTTC
14 | . | . | TRBJ1-3 | TRBV10-2 | CASTGGHSGNTIYF | TGCGCCAGTACGGGTGGACACTCTGGAAACACCATATATTTT
12 | . | . | TRBJ1-4 | TRBV4-1 | CASSQDREKLFF | TGCGCCAGCAGCCAAGACCGAGAAAAACTGTTTTTT
16 | . | . | TRBJ1-6 | TRBV4-1 | CASSQAGPANNSPLHF | TGCGCCAGCAGCCAAGCCGGACCCGCCAATAATTCACCCCTCCACTTT
14 | TRBD1 | once | TRBJ2-5 | TRBV27 | CASSPDLQQTGKYF | TGTGCCAGCAGTCCCGACCTCCAACAGACAGGGAAGTACTTC
16 | TRBD2 | . | TRBJ2-3 | TRBV9 | CASSVGLLAGDDTQYF | TGTGCCAGCAGCGTAGGCCTCCTAGCGGGAGACGATACGCAGTATTTT
16 | . | . | TRBJ1-5 | TRBV5-8 | CASSETRTVSNQPQHF | TGTGCCAGCAGCGAAACCCGGACAGTTAGCAATCAGCCCCAGCATTTT
15 | TRBD1 | . | TRBJ2-5 | TRBV7-6 | CASSLNRDRGETQYF | TGTGCCAGCAGCTTAAACCGGGACAGAGGGGAGACCCAGTACTTC
15 | . | . | TRBJ2-5 | TRBV6-5 | CASSYAATFLETQYF | TGTGCCAGCAGTTACGCCGCGACATTTTTGGAGACCCAGTACTTC
16 | TRBD1 | . | TRBJ2-7 | TRBV4-1 | CASSRVDRTSSYEQYF | TGCGCCAGCAGCCGCGTGGACAGGACGAGCTCCTACGAGCAGTACTTC
11 | . | . | TRBJ1-2 | TRBV20-1 | CSAGGIYGYTF | TGCAGTGCGGGGGGTATCTATGGCTACACCTTC
15 | TRBD1 | once | TRBJ2-7 | TRBV6-5 | CASSYSSTGINEQYF | TGTGCCAGCAGTTACTCGTCGACAGGGATCAACGAGCAGTACTTC
15 | TRBD1 | . | TRBJ2-7 | TRBV7-2 | CASSPRQGPIGEQYF | TGTGCCAGCAGCCCCAGACAGGGGCCAATCGGCGAGCAGTACTTC
15 | . | . | TRBJ1-1 | TRBV5-1 | CASTGNRLLNTEAFF | TGCGCCAGCACTGGGAACCGACTCCTTAACACTGAAGCTTTCTTT
13 | . | . | TRBJ1-1 | TRBV11-3 | CASSPGTNTEAFF | TGTGCCAGCAGCCCGGGAACGAACACTGAAGCTTTCTTT
15 | TRBD1 | . | TRBJ2-1 | TRBV6-5 | CASRPDRGQVSEQFF | TGTGCCAGCAGACCGGACAGGGGGCAGGTGAGTGAGCAGTTCTTC
15 | TRBD1 | . | TRBJ1-4 | TRBV28 | CASSDSGTGNEKLFF | TGTGCCAGCAGCGATTCCGGGACAGGGAATGAAAAACTGTTTTTT
15 | . | . | TRBJ1-4 | TRBV4-1 | CASSPEGGHREKLFF | TGCGCCAGCAGCCCCGAGGGGGGGCACAGAGAAAAACTGTTTTTT
18 | . | . | TRBJ1-5 | TRBV6-1 | CASSGRRGSTFSNQPQHF | TGTGCCAGCAGTGGACGCCGGGGATCTACTTTTAGCAATCAGCCCCAGCATTTT
15 | TRBD1 | . | TRBJ2-6 | TRBV4-2 | CASSYTGAGANVLTF | TGTGCCAGCAGCTACACAGGGGCCGGGGCCAACGTCCTGACTTTC
15 | TRBD2 | . | TRBJ2-1 | TRBV29-1 | CSARRGGRGDNEQFF | TGCAGCGCAAGGCGGGGCGGGAGGGGCGACAATGAGCAGTTCTTC
13 | . | few | TRBJ2-1 | TRBV29-1 | CSVPTRSYNEQFF | TGCAGCGTCCCTACTAGATCTTACAATGAGCAGTTCTTC
19 | TRBD2 | . | TRBJ2-1 | TRBV19 | CASSMGVAGGISSYNEQFF | TGTGCCAGTAGTATGGGAGTAGCGGGAGGGATAAGCTCCTACAATGAGCAGTTCTTC
13 | . | . | TRBJ2-5 | TRBV5-1 | CASSLAGKETQYF | TGCGCCAGCAGCTTGGCTGGGAAAGAGACCCAGTACTTC
14 | . | . | TRBJ2-5 | TRBV2 | CASSGRADQETQYF | TGTGCCAGCAGTGGGCGCGCAGACCAAGAGACCCAGTACTTC
13 | . | . | TRBJ1-3 | TRBV19 | CASSTASGNTIYF | TGTGCCAGTAGTACGGCTTCTGGAAACACCATATATTTT
16 | . | . | TRBJ2-7 | TRBV5-4 | CASSLGLAYGVYEQYF | TGTGCCAGCAGCTTGGGTCTAGCGTATGGTGTCTACGAGCAGTACTTC
14 | . | . | TRBJ2-7 | TRBV6-1 | CASSEAQGTYEQYF | TGTGCCAGCAGTGAAGCTCAGGGAACCTACGAGCAGTACTTC
16 | TRBD2 | . | TRBJ2-1 | TRBV5-1 | CASSPLGLAGGNEQFF | TGCGCCAGCAGCCCCTTAGGACTAGCGGGAGGCAATGAGCAGTTCTTC
17 | . | . | TRBJ2-1 | TRBV5-1 | CASSLTDTGSLNNEQFF | TGCGCCAGCAGCTTGACCGATACAGGGAGTCTTAACAATGAGCAGTTCTTC
17 | . | few | TRBJ1-5 | TRBV19 | CASSIPGPSRGYQPQHF | TGTGCCAGTAGTATACCCGGCCCCTCAAGAGGGTATCAGCCCCAGCATTTT
14 | . | . | TRBJ2-7 | TRBV5-1 | CASSLEPISYEQYF | TGCGCCAGCAGCTTGGAACCCATCTCCTACGAGCAGTACTTC
15 | . | . | TRBJ1-3 | TRBV5-1 | CASSPELQTGNTIYF | TGCGCCAGCAGTCCCGAGCTACAAACTGGAAACACCATATATTTT
14 | . | . | TRBJ1-4 | TRBV5-5 | CASSRFGGNEKLFF | TGTGCCAGCAGCCGGTTCGGGGGGAATGAAAAACTGTTTTTT
14 | . | . | TRBJ2-3 | TRBV29-1 | CSVSRGGTTDTQYF | TGCAGCGTCTCGCGTGGGGGGACCACAGATACGCAGTATTTT
17 | . | . | TRBJ2-3 | TRBV5-1 | CASSLYGGQSRTDTQYF | TGCGCCAGCAGCTTGTATGGCGGACAGTCCCGCACAGATACGCAGTATTTT
16 | TRBD2 | . | TRBJ2-3 | TRBV7-8 | CASSLGSGSVTDTQYF | TGTGCCAGCAGCTTAGGTAGCGGGAGCGTCACAGATACGCAGTATTTT
16 | TRBD1 | once | TRBJ1-5 | TRBV28 | CASSPTSGTGGQPQHF | TGTGCCAGCAGCCCTACATCCGGGACAGGGGGCCAGCCCCAGCATTTT
15 | TRBD1 | . | TRBJ1-5 | TRBV4-1 | CASSIRTGGHQPQHF | TGCGCCAGCAGCATAAGGACAGGGGGCCACCAGCCCCAGCATTTT
16 | . | . | TRBJ2-1 | TRBV5-1 | CASSPQAGSKNNEQFF | TGCGCCAGCAGCCCTCAGGCCGGCTCCAAAAACAATGAGCAGTTCTTC
15 | TRBD2 | . | TRBJ2-7 | TRBV27 | CASSWTSGGRREQYF | TGTGCCAGCAGTTGGACTAGCGGTGGCCGGCGGGAGCAGTACTTC
14 | . | once | TRBJ2-5 | TRBV5-4 | CASSLEGPSKTQYF | TGTGCCAGCAGCTTAGAGGGACCTTCCAAGACCCAGTACTTC
19 | . | . | TRBJ2-7 | TRBV13 | CASSHRAGDLRRDRYEQYF | TGTGCCAGCAGCCATAGGGCAGGTGATCTACGTCGGGATCGTTACGAGCAGTACTTC
11 | . | once | TRBJ1-1 | TRBV28 | CASGVNTEAFF | TGTGCTTCGGGGGTCAACACTGAAGCTTTCTTT
15 | TRBD2 | . | TRBJ2-3 | TRBV5-4 | CASSTGLAYTDTQYF | TGTGCCAGCAGCACCGGACTAGCGTACACAGATACGCAGTATTTT
15 | . | . | TRBJ2-7 | TRBV5-1 | CASSSLGERPYEQYF | TGCGCCAGCAGCTCGTTGGGGGAAAGGCCCTACGAGCAGTACTTC
16 | TRBD1 | . | TRBJ2-7 | TRBV5-1 | CASSGNSGGARYEQYF | TGCGCCAGCAGCGGAAACTCAGGGGGCGCGCGCTACGAGCAGTACTTC
13 | TRBD1 | . | TRBJ2-1 | TRBV19 | CASRTGSHNEQFF | TGTGCCAGTAGGACAGGGTCCCACAATGAGCAGTTCTTC
14 | . | once | TRBJ1-1 | TRBV11-1 | CASSPGRRNTEAFF | TGTGCCAGCAGCCCGGGACGGAGGAACACTGAAGCTTTCTTT
15 | . | . | TRBJ2-1 | TRBV29-1 | CSASGTPSSYNEQFF | TGCAGCGCCTCCGGGACCCCCAGCTCCTACAATGAGCAGTTCTTC
16 | . | . | TRBJ1-5 | TRBV19 | CASSDQNGIHNQPQHF | TGTGCCAGTAGTGACCAGAACGGGATCCACAATCAGCCCCAGCATTTT
15 | TRBD1 | . | TRBJ2-7 | TRBV5-4 | CASSPGQDNSYEQYF | TGTGCCAGCAGCCCGGGACAGGACAACTCCTACGAGCAGTACTTC
16 | . | . | TRBJ1-3 | TRBV6-6 | CASSYMGGPSGNTIYF | TGTGCCAGCAGCTACATGGGGGGCCCATCTGGAAACACCATATATTTT
13 | . | . | TRBJ2-7 | TRBV7-8 | CASSESWFYEQYF | TGTGCCAGCAGCGAAAGTTGGTTCTACGAGCAGTACTTC